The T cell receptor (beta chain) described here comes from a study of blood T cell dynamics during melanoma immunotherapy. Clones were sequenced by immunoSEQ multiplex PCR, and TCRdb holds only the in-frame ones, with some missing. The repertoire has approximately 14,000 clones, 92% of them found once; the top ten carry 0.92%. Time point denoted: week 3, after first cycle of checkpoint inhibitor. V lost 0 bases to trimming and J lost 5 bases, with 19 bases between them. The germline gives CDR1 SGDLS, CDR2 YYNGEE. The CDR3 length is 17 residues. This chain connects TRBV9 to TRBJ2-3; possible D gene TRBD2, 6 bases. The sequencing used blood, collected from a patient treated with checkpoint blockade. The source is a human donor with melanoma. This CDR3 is CASSVATEGGAKDTQYF. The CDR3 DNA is TGTGCCAGCAGCGTAGCTACTGAGGGCGGGGCCAAAGATACGCAGTATTTT.